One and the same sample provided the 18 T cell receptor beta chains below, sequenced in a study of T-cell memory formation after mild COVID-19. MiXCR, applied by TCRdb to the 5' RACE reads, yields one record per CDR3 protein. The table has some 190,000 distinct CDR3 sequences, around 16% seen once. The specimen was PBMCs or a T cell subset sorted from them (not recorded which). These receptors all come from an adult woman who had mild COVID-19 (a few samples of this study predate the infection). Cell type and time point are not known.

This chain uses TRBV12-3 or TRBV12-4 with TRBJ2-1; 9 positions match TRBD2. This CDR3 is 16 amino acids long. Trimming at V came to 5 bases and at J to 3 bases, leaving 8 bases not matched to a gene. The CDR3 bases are TGTGCCAGCAGTACGACCAGAGCGGGAGGCTACAATGAGCAGTTCTTC. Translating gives CASSTTRAGGYNEQFF.

This chain's CDR3 is CATSDADGAQETQYF. The CDR3 nucleotides read TGTGCCACCAGTGATGCGGACGGAGCCCAAGAGACCCAGTACTTC. This chain uses TRBV24-1 with TRBJ2-5; D gene unclear. CDR1 and CDR2 (germline): KGHDR, SFDVKD. With 3 bases removed from V and 1 base from J, the gap between germline ends came to 11 bases. The CDR3 has 15 residues.

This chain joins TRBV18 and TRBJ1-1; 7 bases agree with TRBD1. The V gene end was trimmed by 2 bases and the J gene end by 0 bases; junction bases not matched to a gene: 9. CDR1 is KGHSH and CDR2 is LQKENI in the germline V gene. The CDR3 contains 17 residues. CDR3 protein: CASSPWTQGVVNTEAFF. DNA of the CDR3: TGTGCCAGCTCACCATGGACTCAGGGGGTGGTGAACACTGAAGCTTTCTTT.

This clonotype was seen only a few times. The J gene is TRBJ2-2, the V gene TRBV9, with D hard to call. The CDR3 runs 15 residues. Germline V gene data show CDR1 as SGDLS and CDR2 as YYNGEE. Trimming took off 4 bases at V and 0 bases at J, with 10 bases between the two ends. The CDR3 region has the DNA TGTGCCAGCAGCATGCGGACGGCGAACACCGGGGAGCTGTTTTTT. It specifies CASSMRTANTGELFF.

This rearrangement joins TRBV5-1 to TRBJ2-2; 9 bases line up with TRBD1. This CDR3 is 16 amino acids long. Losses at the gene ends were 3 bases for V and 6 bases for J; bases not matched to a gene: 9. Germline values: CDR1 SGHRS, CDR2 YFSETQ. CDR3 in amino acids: CASSSPDRGYSGELFF. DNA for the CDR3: TGCGCCAGCAGCTCCCCGGACAGGGGATATTCCGGGGAGCTGTTTTTT.

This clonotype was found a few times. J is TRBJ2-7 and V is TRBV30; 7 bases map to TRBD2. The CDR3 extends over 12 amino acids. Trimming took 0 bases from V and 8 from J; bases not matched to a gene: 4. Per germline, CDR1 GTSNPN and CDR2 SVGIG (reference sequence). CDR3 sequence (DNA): TGTGCCTGGAGTGTATTCGGGAGGCAGCAGTACTTC. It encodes CAWSVFGRQQYF.

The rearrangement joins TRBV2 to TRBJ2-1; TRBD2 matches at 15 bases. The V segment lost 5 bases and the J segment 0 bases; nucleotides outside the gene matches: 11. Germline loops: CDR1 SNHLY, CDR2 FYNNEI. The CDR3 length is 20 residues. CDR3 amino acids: CASSSPGLAGGTSSYNEQFF. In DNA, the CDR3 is TGTGCCAGCAGTTCACCGGGACTAGCGGGGGGTACGAGCTCCTACAATGAGCAGTTCTTC.

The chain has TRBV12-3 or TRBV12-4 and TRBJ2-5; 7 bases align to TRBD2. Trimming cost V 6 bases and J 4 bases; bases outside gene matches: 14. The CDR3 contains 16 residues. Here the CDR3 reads CASSLSPAGLRETQYF. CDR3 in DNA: TGTGCCAGCAGCTTGTCTCCAGCGGGATTACGAGAGACCCAGTACTTC.

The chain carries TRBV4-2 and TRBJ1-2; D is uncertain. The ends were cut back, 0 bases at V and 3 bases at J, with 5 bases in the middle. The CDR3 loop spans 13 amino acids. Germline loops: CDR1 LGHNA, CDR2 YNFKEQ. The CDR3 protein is CASSQDGYYGYTF. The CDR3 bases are TGTGCCAGCAGCCAAGACGGCTACTATGGCTACACCTTC.

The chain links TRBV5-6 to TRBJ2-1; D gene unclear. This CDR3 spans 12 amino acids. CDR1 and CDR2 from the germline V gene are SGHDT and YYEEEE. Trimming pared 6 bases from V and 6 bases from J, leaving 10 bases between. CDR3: CASTLGINEQFF. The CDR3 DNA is TGTGCCAGCACCCTTGGGATCAATGAGCAGTTCTTC.

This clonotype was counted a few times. CDR3 loop: CSWGQYNEQFF. The DNA for the CDR3 is TGCAGCTGGGGACAGTACAATGAGCAGTTCTTC. V gene TRBV29-1 combines with J gene TRBJ2-1, with 7 bases matching TRBD1. CDR1 SQVTM and CDR2 ANQGSEA come from the germline V gene. The J segment lost 4 bases and the V segment lost 8 bases, leaving 2 bases of the junction unmatched. CDR3 size: 11 residues.

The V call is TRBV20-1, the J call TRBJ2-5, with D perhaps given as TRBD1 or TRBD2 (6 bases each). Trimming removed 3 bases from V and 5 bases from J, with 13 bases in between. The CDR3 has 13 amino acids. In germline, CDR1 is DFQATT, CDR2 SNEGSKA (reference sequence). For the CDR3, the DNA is TGCAGTGCTAGGCCTCAGGGGAGGGAGACCCAGTACTTC. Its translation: CSARPQGRETQYF.

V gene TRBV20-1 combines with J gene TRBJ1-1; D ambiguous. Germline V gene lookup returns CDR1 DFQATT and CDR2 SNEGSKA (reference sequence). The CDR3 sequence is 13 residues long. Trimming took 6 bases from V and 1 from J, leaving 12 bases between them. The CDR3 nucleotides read TGCAGTGCAATTGGACCGACGAACACTGAAGCTTTCTTT. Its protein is CSAIGPTNTEAFF.

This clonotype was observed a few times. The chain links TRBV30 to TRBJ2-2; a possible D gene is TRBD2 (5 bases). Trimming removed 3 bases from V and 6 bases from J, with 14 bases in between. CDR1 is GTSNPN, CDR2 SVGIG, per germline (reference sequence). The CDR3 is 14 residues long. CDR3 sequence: CAWSGLSLAGELFF. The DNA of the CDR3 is TGTGCCTGGAGCGGACTTTCGTTAGCCGGGGAGCTGTTTTTT.

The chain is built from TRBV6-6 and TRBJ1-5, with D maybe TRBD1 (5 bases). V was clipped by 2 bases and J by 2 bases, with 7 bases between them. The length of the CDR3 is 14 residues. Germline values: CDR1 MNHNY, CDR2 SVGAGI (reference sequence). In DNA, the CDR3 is TGTGCCAGCAGTTACGCCAGGGGCAATCAGCCCCAGCATTTT. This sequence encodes CASSYARGNQPQHF.

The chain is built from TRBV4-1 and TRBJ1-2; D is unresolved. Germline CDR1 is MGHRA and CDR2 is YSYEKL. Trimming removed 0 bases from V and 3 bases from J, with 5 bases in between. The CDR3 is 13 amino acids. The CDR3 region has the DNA TGCGCCAGCAGCCAAGAAACGGACTATGGCTACACCTTC. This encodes CASSQETDYGYTF.

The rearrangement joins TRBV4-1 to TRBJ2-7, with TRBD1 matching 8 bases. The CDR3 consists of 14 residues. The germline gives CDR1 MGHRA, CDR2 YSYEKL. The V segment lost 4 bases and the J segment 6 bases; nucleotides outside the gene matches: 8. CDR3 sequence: CASSPINRGSEQYF. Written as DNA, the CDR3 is TGCGCCAGCAGCCCGATAAACAGGGGGTCCGAGCAGTACTTC.

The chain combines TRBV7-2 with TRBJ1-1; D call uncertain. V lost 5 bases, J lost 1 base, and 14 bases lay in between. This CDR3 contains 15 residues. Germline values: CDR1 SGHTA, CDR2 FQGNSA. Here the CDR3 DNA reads TGTGCCAGCAGCACACCCTCGGGGAAGAACACTGAAGCTTTCTTT. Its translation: CASSTPSGKNTEAFF.